This T cell receptor (beta chain) was sequenced in a study of post-analysis software for immune sequencing data. Germline assignment: CDR1 ENHRY and CDR2 SYGVKD. The CDR3 sequence is 16 residues long. The V segment lost 3 bases and the J segment 1 base; nucleotides outside the gene matches: 8. General study findings and limits: In patients, TRBV5-6, TRBV5-1 and TRBV20-1 belonged to five TRBV segments found more frequently than in controls.

This clonotype was counted between two and nine times. Its antigen is unidentified. TCR beta cDNA libraries included unique molecular identifiers. Via MiXCR, TCRdb re-called the PCR reads, giving one row per CDR3 protein. Of approximately 770,000 distinct CDR3 sequences listed, roughly 46% are singletons. The chain joins TRBV10-3 to TRBJ2-5, with TRBD2 matching 7 bases. The sample taken for sequencing was blood. The source is a girl between 5 and 17 years old with multiple sclerosis. The CDR3 region is CAISDNFLAAQETQYF. In nucleotides, the CDR3 is TGTGCCATCAGTGACAACTTCCTAGCGGCCCAAGAGACCCAGTACTTC.